The clone carrying this T cell receptor (beta chain) was detected only a few times. CDR1 and CDR2 from the germline V gene are SNHLY and FYNNEI. Between the trimmed V and J ends, which lost 2 bases and 0 bases, there was a span of 5 bases. The CDR3 extends over 13 amino acids. The data are from a study of blood T cell repertoires in COVID-19. The method was immunoSEQ multiplex PCR; TCRdb's version includes in-frame clones alone and lacks a portion of them. The sample carries about 90,000 clones, about 81% recorded once. This receptor was obtained from a human donor in a cohort sampled during active COVID-19. This rearrangement joins TRBV2 to TRBJ2-7; D gene ambiguous. The sequencing input was peripheral blood. DNA of the CDR3: TGTGCCAGCAGTGAACCCTTCTCCTACGAGCAGTACTTC. As protein: CASSEPFSYEQYF.